This TCR beta chain is from a study of blood T cell repertoires in COVID-19. Study-wide background: Collection of acute and convalescent COVID-19 samples took place in the United States, Italy and Spain. T cells, B-cell-depleted T cells, or PBMCs provided the cDNA or gDNA that served as material.

The CDR3 covers 14 residues. The V gene lost 8 bases and the J gene lost 4 bases, with 17 bases spanning the gap. Germline-derived CDR1 and CDR2 are MDHEN and SYDVKM. This clone was found a few times. Original handling: Reference gene primers were amplified, and this amplification served to estimate nucleated cell counts. TCRdb's copy holds only in-frame clones and misses some; the assay was immunoSEQ multiplex PCR. That table is the source of V, J and clone size, and D and trimming were worked out from the DNA. The sample holds 150,000 to 200,000 clones, roughly 82% seen once. The TCR comes from a woman aged 65 to 85 with acute or convalescent COVID-19. The sample consisted of peripheral blood. This chain joins TRBV28 and TRBJ1-1; D is unresolved. The CDR3 protein is CASSITGSLTEAFF. The CDR3 DNA follows: TGTGCCAGCTCAATCACCGGGTCCCTCACTGAAGCTTTCTTT.